Presented here are 10 T cell receptor beta chains from one specimen sequenced in a study of blood T cell repertoires in COVID-19. Using immunoSEQ multiplex PCR, the repertoire was profiled, and TCRdb retains in-frame clones only, with some absent. Of roughly 250,000 clones in the sample, around 89% are singletons; the top ten hold about 4%. The sample was peripheral blood. The source of these receptors is a man in his 60s who had recovered from COVID-19.

This clone was seen only a few times. At one of its ends the junction is not consistent with the germline gene, which may arise from a read error. The rearrangement joins TRBV7-6 to TRBJ1-3, with D tentatively TRBD1 (5 bases). Germline CDR1 SGHVS, CDR2 FNYEAQ. This CDR3 contains 15 residues. The CDR3 sequence is CASKAGPSSGNTICF. The CDR3 DNA reads TGTGCCAGCAAAGCGGGACCTAGCTCTGGAAACACCATATGTTTT.

This sequence joins TRBV7-9 and TRBJ2-7, with TRBD1 as a possible D gene (6 bases). Trimming removed 3 bases from V and 3 bases from J, with 15 bases in between. The CDR3 consists of 15 residues. Germline V gives CDR1 SEHNR, CDR2 FQNEAQ (reference sequence). The CDR3 loop is CASSFRTAGDYEQYF. Written as DNA, the CDR3 is TGTGCCAGCAGCTTTCGGACAGCCGGGGACTACGAGCAGTACTTC. Full variable domain (missing parts from reference TRBV7-9 and TRBJ2-7): DTGVSQNPRHKITKRGQNVTFRCDPISEHNRLYWYRQTLGQGPEFLTYFQNEAQLEKSRLLSDRFSAERPKGSFSTLEIQRTEQGDSAMYLCASSFRTAGDYEQYFGPGTRLTVT.

The CDR3 protein is CASSLVQGNNQPQHF. CDR3 nucleotides: TGTGCCAGCAGCTTAGTCCAGGGTAACAATCAGCCCCAGCATTTT. This chain links TRBV7-2 with TRBJ1-5; D might be TRBD1 (5 bases). The CDR3 runs 15 residues. V lost 1 base, J lost 3 bases, and 10 bases lay in between. Germline V gene sequence: CDR1 SGHTA, CDR2 FQGNSA.

In this sample, this clone turned up once. The V gene is TRBV9, the J gene TRBJ2-3; TRBD2 agrees at 8 bases. J was trimmed by 3 bases and V by 1 base; bases with no gene match: 7. Germline V gene data show CDR1 as SGDLS and CDR2 as YYNGEE. The CDR3 runs 16 residues. DNA for the CDR3: TGTGCCAGCAGCGTACACGGCGGGGGGCTAACAGATACGCAGTATTTT. This translates into CASSVHGGGLTDTQYF.

The rearrangement uses TRBV12-2 and TRBJ1-1; the table's D call of TRBD1 was not tested on the DNA. TRBV12-2 is classified as a pseudogene. The CDR3 covers 15 residues. CDR3 nucleotides: TGTGCAAGTCGCTTAGCAGGACAGGGGTTGACTGAAGCTTTCTTT. This encodes CASRLAGQGLTEAFF.

This chain joins TRBV11-2 and TRBJ1-1; D is possibly TRBD1 (5 bases). V gave up 5 bases and J gave up 8 bases, with 9 bases separating them. Germline V gene sequence: CDR1 SGHAT, CDR2 FQNNGV. The CDR3 spans 11 residues. The CDR3 DNA follows: TGTGCCAGCAGCCAGACAGAAGAAGCTTTCTTT. The encoded protein is CASSQTEEAFF.

This chain connects TRBV3-1 (or the pseudogene TRBV3-2) to TRBJ1-4, with D possibly matching TRBD1 (6 bases). Germline assignment: CDR1 LGHDT and CDR2 YNNKEL (reference sequence). V was cut by 5 bases and J by 3 bases, with 19 bases left in between. The CDR3 loop spans 17 amino acids. The CDR3 spells CASSVKSRGRANEKLFF. The CDR3 DNA reads as TGTGCCAGCAGCGTCAAATCCAGGGGCCGGGCTAATGAAAAACTGTTTTTT.

This sequence joins TRBV6-6 and TRBJ1-2, with 9 bases that match TRBD1. V dropped 6 bases and J dropped 6; count of bases not matched to a gene: 8. The CDR3 covers 14 residues. The germline gives CDR1 MNHNY, CDR2 SVGAGI (reference sequence). The CDR3 is CASSLGQGGDGYTF. CDR3 nucleotides: TGTGCCAGCAGCCTGGGACAGGGTGGAGATGGCTACACCTTC.

For the CDR3, the DNA is TGTGCCAGCAGCTCCCTTGACAGGCACGAGCAGTACTTC. Amino acid sequence: CASSSLDRHEQYF. The chain uses TRBV7-2 and TRBJ2-7; D is possibly TRBD1 (6 bases). The CDR3 consists of 13 residues. V lost 4 bases, J lost 5 bases, and 12 bases lay in between. Germline CDR1 SGHTA, CDR2 FQGNSA.

Written as DNA, the CDR3 is TGTGCCAGCAGCCTCCTGGGCGGGGGGGACTATGGCTACACCTTC. Its translation is CASSLLGGGDYGYTF. The V call is TRBV5-4, the J call TRBJ1-2, with TRBD1 as a possible D gene (5 bases). V lost 4 bases to trimming and J lost 3 bases, with 16 bases between them. Looked up from germline, CDR1 is SGHNT and CDR2 is YYREEE (reference sequence). This CDR3 has 15 residues.